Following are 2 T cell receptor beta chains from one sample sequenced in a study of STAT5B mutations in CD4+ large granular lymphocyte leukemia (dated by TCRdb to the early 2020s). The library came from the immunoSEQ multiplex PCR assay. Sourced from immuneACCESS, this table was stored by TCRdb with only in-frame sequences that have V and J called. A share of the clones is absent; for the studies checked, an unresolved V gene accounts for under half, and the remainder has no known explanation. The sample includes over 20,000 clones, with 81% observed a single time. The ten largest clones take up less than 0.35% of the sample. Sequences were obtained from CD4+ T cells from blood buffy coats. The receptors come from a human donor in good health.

The CDR3 DNA follows: TGCAGTGCGGGGGATCCACAAGTAGCTTTCTTT. Translated: CSAGDPQVAFF. The chain joins TRBV20-1 to TRBJ1-1; tentatively, D is TRBD1 (5 bases). Trimming took 6 bases from V and 10 from J, leaving 15 bases between them. The germline gives CDR1 DFQATT, CDR2 SNEGSKA (reference sequence). The CDR3 has 11 residues.

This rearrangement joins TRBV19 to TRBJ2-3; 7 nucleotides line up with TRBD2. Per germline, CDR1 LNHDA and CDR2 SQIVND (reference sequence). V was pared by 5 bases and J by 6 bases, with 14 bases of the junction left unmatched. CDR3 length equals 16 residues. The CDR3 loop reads CASSSQILAVWDTQYF. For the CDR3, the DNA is TGTGCCAGTAGTTCGCAAATTCTAGCGGTTTGGGATACGCAGTATTTT.